Sequencing of this TCR beta chain was carried out in a study of blood T cell repertoires in COVID-19. The wider study: Whether acute or convalescent, the COVID-19 samples came from the United States, Italy and Spain.

The count of this clone is one. This CDR3 is built from 13 residues. V shed 1 base and J shed 1 base, with 4 bases lying between them. Germline assignment: CDR1 SSHAT and CDR2 FNYEAQ (reference sequence). Profiled with immunoSEQ multiplex PCR; TCRdb holds only in-frame clones, not every one. The data hold about 180,000 clones, with roughly 81% observed a single time. This TCR was sampled from an elderly woman with COVID-19, enrolled during active disease. The J gene is TRBJ2-5, the V gene TRBV7-7, with D uncertain. Sequences were obtained from peripheral blood. CDR3 amino acids: CASSLGVQETQYF. Written as DNA, the CDR3 is TGTGCCAGCAGCTTAGGAGTCCAAGAGACCCAGTACTTC.